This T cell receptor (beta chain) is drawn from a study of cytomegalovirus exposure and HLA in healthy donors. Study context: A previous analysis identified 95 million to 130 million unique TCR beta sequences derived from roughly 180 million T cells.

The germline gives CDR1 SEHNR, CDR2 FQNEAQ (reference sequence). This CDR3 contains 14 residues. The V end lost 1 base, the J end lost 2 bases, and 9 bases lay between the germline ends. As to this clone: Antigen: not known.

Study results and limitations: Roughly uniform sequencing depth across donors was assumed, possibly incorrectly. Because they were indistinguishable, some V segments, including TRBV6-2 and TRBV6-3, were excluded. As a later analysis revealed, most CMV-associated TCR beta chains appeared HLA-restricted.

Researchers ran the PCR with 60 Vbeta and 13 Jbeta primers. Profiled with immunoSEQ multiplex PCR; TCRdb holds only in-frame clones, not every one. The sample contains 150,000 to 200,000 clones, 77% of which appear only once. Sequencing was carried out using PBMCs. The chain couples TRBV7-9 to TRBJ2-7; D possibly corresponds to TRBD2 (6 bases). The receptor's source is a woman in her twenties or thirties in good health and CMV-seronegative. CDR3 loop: CASSLVGRPYEQYF. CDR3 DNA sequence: TGTGCCAGCAGCTTAGTTGGGAGGCCCTACGAGCAGTACTTC. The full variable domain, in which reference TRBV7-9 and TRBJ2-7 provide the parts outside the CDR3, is DTGVSQNPRHKITKRGQNVTFRCDPISEHNRLYWYRQTLGQGPEFLTYFQNEAQLEKSRLLSDRFSAERPKGSFSTLEIQRTEQGDSAMYLCASSLVGRPYEQYFGPGTRLTVT.